This is a list of T cell receptor beta chains from one sample in a study of T cell responses to AZD1222 COVID-19 vaccine. The method was immunoSEQ multiplex PCR; TCRdb's version includes in-frame clones alone and lacks a portion of them. Of around 80,000 clones detected, about 83% appear once; the ten largest clones hold roughly 1.3%. Sequencing used peripheral blood, obtained 28 days after the second AZD1222 dose. The receptor set was obtained from an adult who received the AZD1222 COVID-19 vaccine. The CDR3 runs from the conserved cysteine through the conserved F or W. D genes are given only for firm matches. Size values are once, few and many counts, or a class for expanded clones, and some rows have none.

abundance	v_gene	d_gene	j_gene	CDR3aa	CDR3nt
NA	TRBV28	NA	TRBJ2-7	CASTFTIGGAHSEQYF	TGTGCCAGCACTTTTACCATTGGGGGAGCTCACTCCGAGCAGTACTTC
NA	TRBV5-4	NA	TRBJ2-3	CASSLRGGGSDTQYF	TGTGCCAGCAGCTTGAGGGGAGGTGGATCAGATACGCAGTATTTT
NA	TRBV7-9	NA	TRBJ2-6	CASSFLQALGSGANVLTF	TGTGCCAGCAGCTTCTTACAGGCCCTGGGGTCTGGGGCCAACGTCCTGACTTTC
once	TRBV29-1	NA	TRBJ1-6	CSVTEGAGSPLHF	TGCAGCGTGACGGAGGGCGCGGGTTCACCCCTCCACTTT
NA	TRBV30	NA	TRBJ1-1	CAWSVSGVEAFF	TGTGCCTGGAGTGTTTCGGGTGTTGAAGCTTTCTTT
NA	TRBV3-1/TRBV3-2	TRBD1	TRBJ2-5	CASRPPGQGRSGTQYF	TGTGCCAGCAGACCCCCGGGACAGGGACGCTCAGGGACCCAGTACTTC
NA	TRBV20-1	TRBD1	TRBJ1-2	CSASNPDRGNYGYTF	TGCAGTGCTAGTAACCCGGACAGGGGAAACTATGGCTACACCTTC
NA	TRBV29-1	TRBD1	TRBJ1-5	CSPPLTGGNQPQHF	TGCAGCCCACCATTAACAGGGGGCAATCAGCCCCAGCATTTT
NA	TRBV7-2	TRBD2	TRBJ2-7	CASSFGGGRYEQYF	TGTGCCAGCAGCTTCGGAGGCGGGAGGTACGAGCAGTACTTC
NA	TRBV11-3	TRBD2	TRBJ2-5	CASSAGSGGETQYF	TGTGCCAGCAGCGCCGGTTCGGGAGGGGAGACCCAGTACTTC
once	TRBV28	TRBD1	TRBJ1-2	CASSFPTGTGWTYTF	TGTGCCAGCAGTTTTCCCACCGGGACAGGGTGGACCTACACCTTC
NA	TRBV30	NA	TRBJ1-2	CAWSVPPLYGYTF	TGTGCCTGGAGTGTACCACCCCTCTATGGCTACACCTTC
NA	TRBV6-2/TRBV6-3	TRBD2	TRBJ2-1	CASSYRTSGTRYNEQFF	TGTGCCAGCAGTTACCGGACTAGCGGGACCCGTTACAATGAGCAGTTCTTC
medium-sized	TRBV18	NA	TRBJ1-1	CASSPEGMATEAFF	TGTGCCAGCTCACCGGAGGGTATGGCCACTGAAGCTTTCTTT
NA	TRBV6-2/TRBV6-3	TRBD1	TRBJ2-1	CASSSRDRVRHNEQFF	TGTGCCAGCAGTTCTCGGGACAGGGTTAGACACAATGAGCAGTTCTTC
NA	TRBV11-2	TRBD1	TRBJ2-7	CASSLAQQGIYEQYF	TGTGCCAGCAGCTTAGCCCAACAGGGGATCTACGAGCAGTACTTC
NA	TRBV11-2	NA	TRBJ2-7	CASSLDPPPTAYEQYF	TGTGCCAGCAGCTTAGATCCCCCCCCGACAGCTTACGAGCAGTACTTC
NA	TRBV29-1	TRBD1	TRBJ1-2	CSVEDRRGRDRVDGYTF	TGCAGCGTTGAAGATCGACGGGGCCGCGACAGGGTCGATGGCTACACCTTC
once	TRBV6-5	NA	TRBJ1-4	CASSRGRQPNEKLFF	TGTGCCAGCAGTCGAGGAAGACAGCCTAATGAAAAACTGTTTTTT
NA	TRBV19	NA	TRBJ1-2	CASNNILGTPRGYTF	TGTGCCAGTAACAATATACTCGGAACCCCTCGTGGCTACACCTTC
NA	TRBV5-5	NA	TRBJ2-2	CASSLGRTNTGELFF	TGTGCCAGCAGCTTGGGACGGACCAACACCGGGGAGCTGTTTTTT
NA	TRBV7-3	NA	TRBJ2-1	CASSLEQALVNEQFF	TGTGCCAGCAGCTTAGAGCAGGCTCTCGTTAATGAGCAGTTCTTC
once	TRBV29-1	NA	TRBJ1-1	CSVEDPGAEAFF	TGCAGCGTTGAAGATCCGGGGGCTGAAGCTTTCTTT
NA	TRBV10-2	TRBD2	TRBJ2-3	CASRRTSGEEDTQYF	TGCGCCAGCAGACGGACTAGCGGGGAGGAAGATACGCAGTATTTT
few	TRBV7-2	TRBD1	TRBJ2-1	CASSLWTGDNEQFF	TGTGCCAGCAGCTTGTGGACAGGGGACAATGAGCAGTTCTTC
NA	TRBV20-1	NA	TRBJ2-7	CSASPGTLNAYEQYF	TGCAGTGCTAGTCCCGGGACGTTGAATGCCTACGAGCAGTACTTC
few	TRBV2	TRBD1	TRBJ1-1	CASAKEGTERTEAFF	TGTGCCAGCGCCAAGGAAGGGACAGAAAGGACTGAAGCTTTCTTT
NA	TRBV10-3	NA	TRBJ1-5	CAISVDPTMGQPQHF	TGTGCCATCAGTGTGGACCCTACTATGGGACAGCCCCAGCATTTT
NA	TRBV19	TRBD1	TRBJ1-1	CASSISRTGAPSFF	TGTGCCAGTAGTATTTCCAGGACAGGGGCCCCCAGCTTCTTT
NA	TRBV7-3	NA	TRBJ1-2	CASSPDRNYGYTF	TGTGCCAGCAGCCCGGACCGCAACTATGGCTACACCTTC
NA	TRBV19	NA	TRBJ1-5	CASSTRQDRLYNQPQHF	TGTGCCAGTAGTACCCGACAGGACAGACTCTACAATCAGCCCCAGCATTTT
NA	TRBV27	NA	TRBJ2-7	CASSPDREGYHQYF	TGTGCCAGCAGCCCTGACAGGGAGGGTTATCACCAGTACTTC
NA	TRBV27	NA	TRBJ2-2	CASTTRGTGELFF	TGTGCCAGCACGACCAGGGGTACCGGGGAGCTGTTTTTT
NA	TRBV28	TRBD1	TRBJ1-3	CASSAVTGTGAWGGNTIYF	TGTGCCAGCAGTGCAGTTACCGGGACAGGCGCCTGGGGTGGAAACACCATATATTTT
NA	TRBV9	TRBD1	TRBJ1-1	CASSGGTGGNTEAFF	TGTGCCAGCAGCGGTGGGACAGGGGGGAATACTGAAGCTTTCTTT
NA	TRBV5-6	NA	TRBJ1-1	CASSRGAEAFF	TGTGCCAGCAGTCGGGGGGCTGAAGCTTTCTTT
NA	TRBV12-3/TRBV12-4	NA	TRBJ1-5	CASSPGDQPQHF	TGTGCCAGCAGTCCCGGGGATCAGCCCCAGCATTTT
NA	TRBV5-8	NA	TRBJ1-2	CASSLYGARSNYGYTF	TGTGCCAGCAGCTTGTACGGCGCCAGGAGTAACTATGGCTACACCTTC
NA	TRBV11-2	NA	TRBJ2-5	CASSLGTEETQYF	TGTGCCAGCAGCCTCGGGACCGAGGAGACCCAGTACTTC
NA	TRBV5-1	TRBD2	TRBJ2-7	CASSPGLAGEGSYEQYF	TGCGCCAGCAGCCCGGGACTAGCGGGAGAGGGGTCCTACGAGCAGTACTTC
NA	TRBV6-5	NA	TRBJ1-1	CASSYSGLAFF	TGTGCCAGCAGTTACTCGGGCCTCGCCTTCTTT
NA	TRBV6-2/TRBV6-3	TRBD2	TRBJ2-5	CASSYPSLTSGKFEETQYF	TGTGCCAGCAGTTACCCTAGTTTGACTAGCGGGAAGTTCGAAGAGACCCAGTACTTC
NA	TRBV18	TRBD1	TRBJ2-2	CASSPIPGQVNTGELFF	TGTGCCAGCTCACCAATACCGGGACAGGTGAACACCGGGGAGCTGTTTTTT
once	TRBV19	NA	TRBJ1-5	CASSIPSQGDNSNQPQHF	TGTGCCAGTAGTATCCCCTCTCAGGGAGACAATAGCAATCAGCCCCAGCATTTT
NA	TRBV7-8	TRBD1	TRBJ1-2	CASSQGQEPNYGYTF	TGTGCCAGCAGCCAAGGACAGGAACCAAACTATGGCTACACCTTC
NA	TRBV19	NA	TRBJ1-6	CASTERWGPNSPLHF	TGTGCCAGTACCGAACGGTGGGGGCCAAATTCACCCCTCCACTTT
few	TRBV7-8	NA	TRBJ1-5	CASSLPDQPQHF	TGTGCCAGCAGCTTGCCTGATCAGCCCCAGCATTTT
NA	TRBV12-3/TRBV12-4	NA	TRBJ2-7	CASSRSGIYEQYF	TGTGCCAGCAGCAGATCGGGGATCTACGAGCAGTACTTC
NA	TRBV11-2	NA	TRBJ1-4	CASSPRAGLEKLFF	TGTGCCAGCAGCCCCCGGGCCGGCCTTGAAAAACTGTTTTTT
NA	TRBV6-5	NA	TRBJ2-7	CASKRAGRDYEQYF	TGTGCCAGCAAACGGGCGGGCCGCGACTACGAGCAGTACTTC
NA	TRBV11-3	NA	TRBJ1-6	CASSSSPGPNSPLHF	TGTGCCAGCAGCTCCAGCCCGGGGCCTAATTCACCCCTCCACTTT
NA	TRBV12-3/TRBV12-4	NA	TRBJ2-5	CASSWGIQETQYF	TGTGCCAGCAGTTGGGGAATACAAGAGACCCAGTACTTC
NA	TRBV4-2	NA	TRBJ1-5	CASSPDRRYQPQHF	TGTGCCAGCAGCCCAGACAGGCGTTATCAGCCCCAGCATTTT
NA	TRBV28	NA	TRBJ1-2	CASSLGEDYGYTF	TGTGCCAGCAGTTTAGGAGAGGACTATGGCTACACCTTC
NA	TRBV7-8	NA	TRBJ2-5	CASSRGSQETQYF	TGTGCCAGCAGCCGAGGCAGCCAAGAGACCCAGTACTTC
NA	TRBV7-8	TRBD1	TRBJ1-3	CAVGQGISGNTIYF	TGTGCCGTCGGACAGGGAATCTCTGGAAACACCATATATTTT